The 32 T cell receptor beta chains presented below share a single source sample, sequenced in a study of tumor-infiltrating lymphocytes in primary liver carcinoma. Production of TCR beta cDNA used 500 ng total RNA together with a constant-region primer. Nested multiplex PCR, run for three rounds with slightly modified ARM-PCR, yielded TCR beta libraries. The first two PCR rounds, around 11 cycles each, used TRBV1-TRBV30 forward primers and a C-beta reverse primer. TCRdb redid the calling of the multiplex PCR reads with MiXCR, one entry per CDR3 protein. The data contain approximately 73,000 distinct CDR3 sequences, about 64% of them seen just once; the ten biggest clones take up roughly 13%. Investigators took RNA and DNA out together from roughly 20-30 mg of unsorted bulk tissue. Source material: liver tumor tissue from sampling region 4. Subset defined: tumor region T4, right-lateral pole. Receptors originate from a woman aged 60 to 75 with primary liver carcinoma and hepatitis B virus infection.

Note on this clonotype: The CDR3 carries no conserved terminal phenylalanine or tryptophan, so it likely arises from a read error. The V gene is TRBV4-1, the J gene TRBJ1-4, with unresolved D. Germline CDR1 MGHRA, CDR2 YSYEKL. CDR3 length: 13 residues. With 3 bases removed from V and 5 bases from J, the gap between germline ends came to 7 bases. In DNA form, the CDR3 reads TGCGCCAGCAGCCATTTGGGAAATGAAAAACTGTTTTCA. Translation gives CASSHLGNEKLFS.

For this clonotype: A read error may account for a junction end that differs from germline. The chain recombines TRBV6-5 with TRBJ2-6; the match to TRBD1 covers 7 bases. Germline CDR1 is MNHEY and CDR2 is SVGAGI. CDR3 length: 18 amino acids. The CDR3: CASSYSGDSISGANVPTF. For the CDR3, the DNA is TGTGCCAGCAGTTACTCGGGGGACAGCATCTCCGGGGCCAACGTCCCGACTTTC.

This clonotype was detected once. Given a much more abundant clone one base away, this may be a read error. V is TRBV28 and J is TRBJ1-1; D remains unclear. V lost 5 bases to trimming and J lost 1 base, with 11 bases between them. The CDR3 is 14 residues long. Germline assignment: CDR1 MDHEN and CDR2 SYDVKM. The CDR3 coding sequence is TGTGCCAGCAGTATGCCAGGTGGGAACACTGAAGCTTTCTTT. This encodes CASSMPGGNTEAFF. The full variable domain, completed using reference TRBV28 and TRBJ1-1, is DVKVTQSSRYLVKRTGEKVFLECVQDMDHENMFWYRQDPGLGLRLIYFSYDVKMKEKGDIPEGYSVSREKKERFSLILESASTNQTSMYLCASSMPGGNTEAFFGQGTRLTVV.

A word on this clonotype: Given the absence of the conserved phenylalanine or tryptophan at the CDR3 end, a read error is likely. The chain couples TRBV29-1 to TRBJ2-2; 11 bases agree with TRBD2. CDR1 is SQVTM and CDR2 is ANQGSEA in the germline V gene. The CDR3 has 15 residues. The CDR3 DNA follows: TGCAGCGCCCGGGGACTAGCGGCCAACACAGGGGAGCTGTTTCTT. It is translated as CSARGLAANTGELFL.

This clonotype was counted ten times or more. This chain connects TRBV6-5 to TRBJ1-1; possible D gene TRBD1, 5 bases. The CDR3 is made up of 14 amino acids. The V gene's germline CDR1 is MNHEY and CDR2 SVGAGI. V was trimmed by 5 bases and J by 4 bases, leaving 14 bases between them. This CDR3 reads CASSPGALATEAFF. For the CDR3, the DNA is TGTGCCAGCAGTCCTGGGGCCTTGGCCACTGAAGCTTTCTTT.

The chain has TRBV2 and TRBJ2-1; D tentatively reads TRBD1 or TRBD2 (5 bases each). V was clipped by 8 bases and J by 2 bases, with 7 bases between them. CDR1 and CDR2 from the germline V gene are SNHLY and FYNNEI. The CDR3 has 12 amino acids. CDR3 sequence (DNA): TGTGCCAGCGGGGACCCCTACAATGAGCAGTTCTTC. Translated, it gives CASGDPYNEQFF.

This clonotype was recorded once. The chain has TRBV2 and TRBJ2-7; D might be TRBD1 (6 bases). Trimming pared 2 bases from V and 10 bases from J, leaving 15 bases between. CDR3 length: 13 amino acids. Germline CDR1 and CDR2: SNHLY and FYNNEI. The CDR3 DNA is TGTGCCAGCAGTGAACGGGTAGGGGGTGACCAGTACTTC. Its translation is CASSERVGGDQYF.

Remarks on this clonotype: A much larger clone differs by one base, so this may be a read error. The rearrangement links TRBV5-1 to TRBJ1-2; no clear D gene. CDR1 is SGHRS, CDR2 YFSETQ, per germline. There are 15 residues in the CDR3. The CDR3 coding sequence is TGCGCCAGCAGCCCTGGCCCGACCCGGGGTTATGACTACACCTTC. As protein: CASSPGPTRGYDYTF.

Worth noting for this clonotype: The junction does not match germline at one end; this may be a read error. This rearrangement joins TRBV28 to TRBJ2-7, with D perhaps matching TRBD2 (6 bases). The CDR3 consists of 15 residues. Germline CDR1 is MDHEN and CDR2 is SYDVKM. This CDR3 reads CTSSLAASDVGEQYF. In DNA, the CDR3 is TGTACCAGCAGTTTAGCGGCTAGTGATGTGGGCGAGCAGTACTTC.

A word on this clonotype: At one end the junction does not follow the germline gene, possibly because of a read error. This rearrangement joins TRBV11-2 to TRBJ1-2; D possibly corresponds to TRBD1 (5 bases). Looked up from germline, CDR1 is SGHAT and CDR2 is FQNNGV. The CDR3 has 17 residues. CDR3 region: CTSGLDSIRALRYGYTF. CDR3 in DNA: TGTACCAGCGGCTTAGATTCGATCAGGGCGCTGCGCTATGGCTACACCTTC.

Concerning this clonotype itself: The conserved phenylalanine or tryptophan normally closing the CDR3 is absent here, so this likely arose from a read error. The chain has TRBV7-8 and TRBJ2-5; D is perhaps TRBD2 (6 bases). With 8 bases removed from V and 1 base from J, the gap between germline ends came to 23 bases. The germline gives CDR1 SGHVS, CDR2 FQNEAQ. CDR3 length: 17 amino acids. This CDR3 reads CASGLRGRAGTQETQYL. The CDR3 DNA reads as TGTGCCAGCGGCCTACGTGGCAGGGCGGGGACCCAAGAGACCCAGTACCTC.

Concerning this clonotype: As the CDR3 is not closed by the conserved phenylalanine or tryptophan, this likely results from a read error. The chain joins TRBV10-3 to TRBJ2-2; 9 bases align to TRBD1. V dropped 9 bases and J dropped 4; count of bases not matched to a gene: 12. The CDR3 has 16 residues. Germline V gene data show CDR1 as ENHRY and CDR2 as SYGVKD. CDR3 sequence reads: CAIKTGGPGSTGELFL. The CDR3 nucleotides read TGTGCCATAAAAACAGGGGGCCCGGGGAGCACCGGGGAGCTGTTTTTA.

Only one count was recorded for this clonotype. This may stem from a read error, because a much larger clone lies one nucleotide away. V is TRBV5-6 and J is TRBJ1-2; a weak D match, TRBD1 (6 bases). This CDR3 has 16 amino acids. CDR1 is SGHDT, CDR2 YYEEEE, per germline. CDR3 nucleotides: TGTACCAGCAGCTTGGCCGGGGGCCAAAAGGCCTATGGCTACACCTTC. Translating gives CTSSLAGGQKAYGYTF.

On this clonotype itself: It may be a read error: a sequence one base away is much more abundant. The CDR3 protein is CASSSSPRDTSPYIEQFF. The CDR3 region has the DNA TGCGCCAGCAGCTCGAGCCCCCGGGACACCTCACCTTACATTGAGCAGTTCTTC. V is TRBV5-1 and J is TRBJ2-1; TRBD1 might be the D (6 bases). Germline CDR1 is SGHRS and CDR2 is YFSETQ. There are 18 residues in the CDR3.

This clonotype was recorded many times. The chain joins TRBV5-4 to TRBJ2-2; maybe TRBD2 (6 bases). Germline lookup yields CDR1 SGHNT and CDR2 YYREEE (reference sequence). Trimming stripped 0 bases from V and 2 bases from J, with 8 bases between. The CDR3 is 15 residues long. The CDR3 DNA reads as TGTGCCAGCAGCTTGGGACTAGACAACACCGGGGAGCTGTTTTTT. As protein: CASSLGLDNTGELFF.

Concerning this clonotype itself: One junction end does not reproduce the germline sequence, and a read error may be involved. The rearrangement joins TRBV4-1 to TRBJ2-6; the D gene is possibly TRBD1 (5 bases). Germline V gene sequence: CDR1 MGHRA, CDR2 YSYEKL. This CDR3 region has 17 residues. The CDR3 bases are TGCGCCAGCAGCCAAGAGCCGCGAGGCTCTGGGGCCAACGTCCTGAGTTTC. It translates to CASSQEPRGSGANVLSF.

On this clonotype: One end of the junction is discordant with germline, which a read error may explain. The V and J genes are TRBV11-1 and TRBJ2-7, with D possibly being TRBD2 (6 bases). The CDR3 loop spans 15 amino acids. The germline V gene encodes CDR1 SGHAT and CDR2 FQDESV (reference sequence). In DNA form, the CDR3 reads TGTGTCAGCAGCTGGGGCGGGACGAGGGCCTACGAGCAATACTTC. Translating it yields CVSSWGGTRAYEQYF.

About this clonotype itself: One junction end disagrees with the germline gene, perhaps due to a read error. The gene calls are TRBV5-1 and TRBJ2-2; D is possibly TRBD1 or TRBD2 (5 bases each). Germline V gene sequence: CDR1 SGHRS, CDR2 YFSETQ. The CDR3 is 15 amino acids. For the CDR3, the DNA is TGCGCCAGCAGCTTGGCCAGATCGGGGACCGGGGAGCCGTTTTTT. It encodes CASSLARSGTGEPFF. The variable domain in full, completed from reference TRBV5-1 and TRBJ2-2, reads KAGVTQTPRYLIKTRGQQVTLSCSPISGHRSVSWYQQTPGQGLQFLFEYFSETQRNKGNFPGRFSGRQFSNSRSEMNVSTLELGDSALYLCASSLARSGTGEPFFGEGSRLTVL.

This clonotype was seen a handful of times. One base away lies a much larger clone, so this may be a sequencing read error. V usage is TRBV5-4 and J usage is TRBJ2-4; D possibly corresponds to TRBD1 (9 bases). This CDR3 is 16 amino acids long. Germline V CDR1 and CDR2: SGHNT, YYREEE (reference sequence). Trimming cost V 3 bases and J 6 bases, with 19 bases left between them. CDR3 amino acids: CASSSGGTGIGNIQYF. The CDR3 bases are TGTGCCAGCAGCTCGGGGGGGACAGGGATTGGAAACATTCAGTACTTC.

This clonotype was seen a single time. One end of the junction is discordant with germline, which a read error may explain. The CDR3 nucleotides are TGTGCCTGCAGCTTAAGTCAGCTATACCAGCAGTACTTC. It codes for CACSLSQLYQQYF. The chain has TRBV7-9 and TRBJ2-7; D is unresolved. This CDR3 contains 13 residues. The V gene's germline CDR1 is SEHNR and CDR2 FQNEAQ (reference sequence).

About this clonotype: Its ends do not fully match the called genes, so a read error is possible. The chain links TRBV12-3 or TRBV12-4 to TRBJ2-7, with D maybe TRBD1 (6 bases). The CDR3 contains 15 residues. The CDR3 nucleotides are TGTGTCAGCAGCCCCAGGGGCGTGAACTCCTACGAGCAGTACTTC. Its translation: CVSSPRGVNSYEQYF.

In the case of this clonotype: This may be a read error: a much more frequent sequence differs by one nucleotide. The CDR3 DNA sequence: TGTGCCAGCACCTCGCCAGGGAGGAACACTGAAGCTTTCTTT. It codes for CASTSPGRNTEAFF. The rearrangement uses TRBV28 and TRBJ1-1, with D possibly matching TRBD1 (5 bases). Germline-derived CDR1 and CDR2 are MDHEN and SYDVKM. V was shortened by 7 bases and J by 1 base, with 13 bases between the two germline ends. This CDR3 contains 14 residues. Full variable domain (rest looked up from reference TRBV28 and TRBJ1-1): DVKVTQSSRYLVKRTGEKVFLECVQDMDHENMFWYRQDPGLGLRLIYFSYDVKMKEKGDIPEGYSVSREKKERFSLILESASTNQTSMYLCASTSPGRNTEAFFGQGTRLTVV.

Details on this clonotype: One end of the junction fails to match germline, which may point to a read error. The rearrangement links TRBV29-1 to TRBJ1-2, with 9 bases matching TRBD1. The CDR3 runs 18 residues. CDR1 is SQVTM, CDR2 ANQGSEA, per germline. The chain's CDR3 is CSVELTPGQGPTNYGYTF. CDR3 coding DNA: TGCAGTGTGGAACTAACCCCGGGACAGGGACCCACTAACTATGGGTACACCTTC. The complete variable domain, with remaining parts taken from reference TRBV29-1 and TRBJ1-2, reads SAVISQKPSRDICQRGTSLTIQCQVDSQVTMMFWYRQQPGQSLTLIATANQGSEATYESGFVIDKFPISRPNLTFSTLTVSNMSPEDSSIYLCSVELTPGQGPTNYGYTFGSGTRLTVV.

In its sample, this clonotype was seen many times. The chain has TRBV6-1 and TRBJ1-5; 7 bases are a match to TRBD1. The germline gives CDR1 MNHNS, CDR2 SASEGT. The CDR3 loop spans 17 amino acids. V shed 5 bases and J 3 bases; nucleotides not matched to a gene: 13. This chain's CDR3 is CASSLMDATGLNQPQHF. The CDR3 nucleotides are TGTGCCAGCAGTCTTATGGATGCGACAGGGCTCAATCAGCCCCAGCATTTT.

Note on this clonotype: One end of the junction varies from germline; a read error may be responsible. V gene TRBV29-1 combines with J gene TRBJ2-3, with TRBD1 matching 7 bases. Per the germline V gene, CDR1 is SQVTM and CDR2 is ANQGSEA. The CDR3 is 14 amino acids. CDR3 in amino acids: CGVEDRTLTDTQYF. The CDR3 DNA is TGCGGCGTTGAGGACAGGACCCTCACAGATACGCAATATTTT.

Comment on this clonotype: Since no conserved phenylalanine or tryptophan closes the CDR3, a read error is the likely cause. V and J are TRBV5-5 and TRBJ2-7, with 7 nucleotides matching TRBD2. The CDR3 length is 16 residues. Germline loops: CDR1 SGHKS, CDR2 YYEKEE (reference sequence). The CDR3 nucleotides read TGTGTCAGCAGCTCGGGGGGACCCATAAGCTCCTACAAGCAGTACATC. Its protein product is CVSSSGGPISSYKQYI.

In its sample, this clonotype was seen a few times. The CDR3 reads CASSIGRTGVSGANVLTF. In DNA form, the CDR3 reads TGTGCCAGTAGTATAGGAAGGACAGGGGTCTCTGGGGCCAACGTCCTGACTTTC. The J gene is TRBJ2-6, the V gene TRBV19, with 9 bases that match TRBD1. Germline V lookup: CDR1 LNHDA, CDR2 SQIVND (reference sequence). The CDR3 length is 18 residues. Trimming at V came to 1 base and at J to 0 bases, leaving 4 bases not matched to a gene.

The count of this clonotype is one. J is TRBJ2-1 and V is TRBV11-3, with D perhaps matching TRBD2 (6 bases). Trimming shortened V by 5 bases and J by 8 bases, and 19 bases separated the two germline ends. The CDR3 contains 15 residues. CDR1 and CDR2 from the germline V gene are SGHNT and YENEEA. The CDR3: CASSPRGIGSDEQFF. As DNA, the CDR3 is TGTGCCAGCAGCCCTCGGGGTATCGGGAGCGATGAGCAGTTCTTC.

Of note for this clonotype: The missing conserved phenylalanine or tryptophan at the end of this CDR3 makes a read error likely. The V gene is TRBV28, the J gene TRBJ2-2; no clear D. This CDR3 spans 13 amino acids. The germline V gene has CDR1 MDHEN and CDR2 SYDVKM. Deletions cut 7 bases from V and 0 bases from J, with 6 bases between. This chain's CDR3 is CASMYTNTGELFS. The CDR3 nucleotides are TGTGCCAGCATGTATACGAACACCGGGGAGCTGTTTTCT.

This chain's CDR3 is CASRSPIGSGENTIYF. The DNA for the CDR3 is TGTGCCAGCAGATCCCCAATCGGATCAGGGGAGAACACCATATATTTT. The chain has TRBV12-3 or TRBV12-4 and TRBJ1-3; perhaps TRBD1 as D (6 bases). The CDR3 has 16 residues. Trimming took 6 bases from V and 7 from J, leaving 22 bases between them.

With regard to this clonotype: The junction differs from germline at one of its ends, possibly a read error. The chain uses TRBV7-9 and TRBJ2-7; D is undetermined. Germline V CDR1 and CDR2: SEHNR, FQNEAQ (reference sequence). The CDR3 totals 12 residues. The CDR3 loop is CVSSPGSYEQYF. The CDR3 region has the DNA TGTGTCAGCAGCCCCGGCTCATACGAGCAGTACTTC.

A note on this clonotype: This may stem from a read error, because a much larger clone lies one nucleotide away. J is TRBJ1-5 and V is TRBV7-3; D is undetermined. Looked up from germline, CDR1 is SGHTA and CDR2 is FQGTGA. V lost 8 bases and J lost 1, with 9 bases in between. The CDR3 is 13 residues long. CDR3 amino acids: CASGPDSNQPQHF. CDR3 in DNA: TGTGCCAGCGGCCCGGACAGCAATCAGCCCCAGCATTTT.